The 10 T cell receptor beta chains presented below share a single source sample, sequenced in a study of T cell repertoires in cytomegalovirus infection. TCRdb reprocessed the reads with MiXCR, giving one entry per CDR3 protein. The sample holds just under 500,000 distinct CDR3 sequences, roughly 34% seen once. For these receptors, no antigen is known. The material was cultured PBMCs, obtained from culture after CMV antigen stimulation. The receptor source for this set is a human donor in good health (CMV status not recorded). Some clones in this sample may be carry-over from other donors' samples.

The chain carries TRBV4-1 and TRBJ2-3; D unclear. Germline V gene sequence: CDR1 MGHRA, CDR2 YSYEKL. Trimming removed 5 bases from V and 3 bases from J, with 12 bases in between. This CDR3 is built from 14 residues. CDR3 in amino acids: CASSEPRKTDTQYF. DNA of the CDR3: TGCGCCAGCAGCGAACCGCGTAAGACAGATACGCAGTATTTT.

The V gene is TRBV7-2, the J gene TRBJ1-4; TRBD1 is a possible D gene (6 bases). Germline values: CDR1 SGHTA, CDR2 FQGNSA. The CDR3 spans 16 residues. Trimming took 1 base from V and 7 from J, leaving 16 bases between them. CDR3 nucleotides: TGTGCCAGCAGCTTAGGGTTAGGGGGAGGGGTTGAAAAACTGTTTTTT. Amino acids: CASSLGLGGGVEKLFF.

The rearrangement uses TRBV28 and TRBJ1-2; D possibly corresponds to TRBD1 (5 bases). Germline loops: CDR1 MDHEN, CDR2 SYDVKM. The CDR3 totals 15 residues. Trimming took off 4 bases at V and 4 bases at J, with 16 bases between the two ends. DNA of the CDR3: TGTGCCAGCAGTTCCCCCAGGGAGGGTGGCTATGGCTACACCTTC. This encodes CASSSPREGGYGYTF.

The chain employs TRBV7-2 and TRBJ1-2; D gene uncertain. Germline lookup yields CDR1 SGHTA and CDR2 FQGNSA. The CDR3 spans 13 residues. Trimming took off 1 base at V and 4 bases at J, with 7 bases between the two ends. The CDR3 region has the DNA TGTGCCAGCAGCTTAGACGGACTCTATGGCTACACCTTC. This encodes CASSLDGLYGYTF.

This clonotype has a count of ten or more. The V call is TRBV7-2, the J call TRBJ2-2; D remains ambiguous. Trimming left V 5 bases short and J 6 bases short, with 10 bases between. Germline values: CDR1 SGHTA, CDR2 FQGNSA. The CDR3 consists of 13 residues. The CDR3 nucleotides are TGTGCCAGCAGCCCGTTAAGCGCCGGGGAGCTGTTTTTT. Its protein product is CASSPLSAGELFF. Variable domain in full (rest from reference TRBV7-2 and TRBJ2-2): GAGVSQSPSNKVTEKGKDVELRCDPISGHTALYWYRQSLGQGLEFLIYFQGNSAPDKSGLPSDRFSAERTGGSVSTLTIQRTQQEDSAVYLCASSPLSAGELFFGEGSRLTVL.

V is TRBV11-3 and J is TRBJ2-1, with TRBD2 matching over 8 bases. The CDR3 runs to 15 residues. With 3 bases clipped from V and 6 bases from J, the junction kept 7 bases outside the gene matches. Germline CDR1 SGHNT, CDR2 YENEEA. The chain's CDR3 is CASSLEGGRPNEQFF. The CDR3 DNA sequence: TGTGCCAGCAGCTTGGAAGGCGGGAGGCCCAATGAGCAGTTCTTC.

The chain combines TRBV12-3 or TRBV12-4 with TRBJ2-5; D unclear. The CDR3 consists of 12 residues. The V end was cut by 6 bases, the J end by 7 bases, with 12 bases between. CDR3 sequence: CASRPGPGTQYF. The CDR3 bases are TGTGCCAGCAGGCCGGGCCCAGGGACCCAGTACTTC.

This clonotype was seen a handful of times. The genes are TRBV5-5 and TRBJ2-1; D possibly matches TRBD1 or TRBD2 (5 bases each). Germline assignment: CDR1 SGHKS and CDR2 YYEKEE (reference sequence). Trimming took off 1 base at V and 8 bases at J, with 16 bases between the two ends. The CDR3 length is 15 residues. The CDR3 nucleotides are TGTGCCAGCAGCTTGCGCTTTTTCGAGGGGTATGAGCAGTTCTTC. Its translation is CASSLRFFEGYEQFF.

The chain uses TRBV28 and TRBJ2-7; 8 bases line up with TRBD1. The V segment lost 8 bases and the J segment 5 bases; nucleotides outside the gene matches: 11. The CDR3 consists of 14 residues. Looked up from germline, CDR1 is MDHEN and CDR2 is SYDVKM. CDR3 in DNA: TGTGCCAGCGGAATTCAGGGGGCGGTCCACGAGCAGTACTTC. Translating it yields CASGIQGAVHEQYF.

In its sample, this clonotype was seen many times. This rearrangement joins TRBV7-9 to TRBJ1-5; 9 nucleotides line up with TRBD1. From germline, CDR1 is SEHNR and CDR2 FQNEAQ (reference sequence). The CDR3 has 14 residues. V shed 3 bases and J 7 bases; nucleotides not matched to a gene: 4. This CDR3 is CASSFGQGSQPQHF. In DNA form, the CDR3 reads TGTGCCAGCAGCTTCGGACAGGGGAGCCAGCCCCAGCATTTT.